Listed here are 19 T cell receptor beta chains from one sample, sequenced in a study of T cell responses to AZD1222 COVID-19 vaccine. The repertoire was sequenced with immunoSEQ multiplex PCR; TCRdb's copy has only in-frame clones and lacks some. In the table there are 100,000 to 150,000 clones, roughly 90% of which are singletons. The specimen comprised peripheral blood, sampled on day 0 of AZD1222 vaccination. The origin of the receptors is an adult in good health.

This chain joins TRBV30 and TRBJ2-2; tentative D call: TRBD2 (5 bases). Germline V CDR1 and CDR2: GTSNPN, SVGIG (reference sequence). V was pared by 0 bases and J by 0 bases, with 8 bases between. The CDR3 is 15 amino acids. Here the CDR3 reads CAWSVRSANTGELFF. CDR3 in DNA: TGTGCCTGGAGTGTACGTAGCGCGAACACCGGGGAGCTGTTTTTT.

This chain's CDR3 is CASSILAGGSYEQYF. The CDR3 region has the DNA TGTGCCAGTAGTATTTTAGCGGGAGGCTCCTACGAGCAGTACTTC. V gene TRBV19 combines with J gene TRBJ2-7, with 10 nucleotides matching TRBD2. The J segment lost 0 bases and the V segment lost 3 bases, leaving 2 bases of the junction unmatched. The length of the CDR3 is 15 residues. The germline V gene encodes CDR1 LNHDA and CDR2 SQIVND (reference sequence).

The chain is built from TRBV11-1 and TRBJ1-1, with 7 bases aligning to TRBD1. V dropped 3 bases and J dropped 2; count of bases not matched to a gene: 6. Germline CDR1 and CDR2: SGHAT and FQDESV (reference sequence). The CDR3 length is 15 residues. The CDR3 protein is CASSFLEGANTEAFF. Here the CDR3 DNA reads TGTGCCAGCAGCTTCTTGGAGGGGGCAAACACTGAAGCTTTCTTT.

The rearrangement uses TRBV5-1 and TRBJ1-3, with a weak D call TRBD1 (5 bases). The CDR3 totals 17 residues. The germline gives CDR1 SGHRS, CDR2 YFSETQ. V was cut by 1 base and J by 1 base, with 15 bases left in between. CDR3 sequence reads: CASSLSLRAQSGNTIYF. DNA of the CDR3: TGCGCCAGCAGCTTGAGCCTCAGGGCCCAATCTGGAAACACCATATATTTT.

In DNA form, the CDR3 reads TGTGCCAGCAAGGGACTAGCGGGAGGGCCTTCCTACAATGAGCAGTTCTTC. Translating it yields CASKGLAGGPSYNEQFF. The chain carries TRBV2 and TRBJ2-1; TRBD2 agrees at 16 bases. This CDR3 spans 17 amino acids. Per the germline V gene, CDR1 is SNHLY and CDR2 is FYNNEI. J lost 1 base, V lost 7 bases, and 4 bases had no gene match.

J is TRBJ1-2 and V is TRBV28, with D possibly matching TRBD1 (5 bases). With 2 bases removed from V and 5 bases from J, the gap between germline ends came to 12 bases. Looked up from germline, CDR1 is MDHEN and CDR2 is SYDVKM. There are 14 residues in the CDR3. CDR3 protein: CASSLGPDIYGYTF. The DNA of the CDR3 is TGTGCCAGCAGTTTAGGGCCGGACATTTATGGCTACACCTTC.

This clone is a singleton in its sample. The chain links TRBV6-1 to TRBJ1-6, with a possible D match to TRBD1 (5 bases). The germline CDR1 and CDR2 sequences are MNHNS and SASEGT. Trimming left V 1 base short and J 7 bases short, with 14 bases between. This CDR3 region has 16 residues. This CDR3 reads CASSEESGMGNSPLHF. The CDR3 DNA follows: TGTGCCAGCAGTGAAGAATCAGGGATGGGAAATTCACCCCTCCACTTT.

J is TRBJ1-2 and V is TRBV19, with 9 bases lining up with TRBD1. CDR3 length: 13 amino acids. CDR1 LNHDA and CDR2 SQIVND come from the germline V gene (reference sequence). V was pared by 7 bases and J by 7 bases, with 7 bases of the junction left unmatched. The CDR3 protein is CASNPGTGLGYTF. The CDR3 DNA reads as TGTGCCAGTAACCCTGGGACAGGGCTTGGCTACACCTTC.

This clone has only one observation. The J gene is TRBJ2-3, the V gene TRBV10-1; the match to TRBD2 covers 11 bases. The CDR3 contains 16 residues. The germline V gene encodes CDR1 WNHNN and CDR2 SYGVQD (reference sequence). V dropped 6 bases and J dropped 5; count of bases not matched to a gene: 10. CDR3 DNA sequence: TGCGCCAGCAGCCACGGACTAGCGGGTTCGGGAGATACGCAGTATTTT. This encodes CASSHGLAGSGDTQYF.

The V and J genes are TRBV21-1 and TRBJ2-7. TRBV21-1 constitutes a pseudogene. The CDR3 is 14 amino acids. CDR3 nucleotides: TGTGCCAGCAGCAAAGCGCAAAGGAAGTACGAGCAGTACTTC. Its translation: CASSKAQRKYEQYF.

The gene calls are TRBV6-5 and TRBJ2-3; D ambiguous. In germline, CDR1 is MNHEY, CDR2 SVGAGI. Trimming took 7 bases from V and 3 from J, leaving 14 bases between them. The CDR3 contains 14 residues. CDR3 sequence reads: CASNLARSTDTQYF. The CDR3 DNA follows: TGTGCCAGCAATCTCGCCAGGAGTACAGATACGCAGTATTTT.

The chain couples TRBV2 to TRBJ1-6; D is unclear. Deletions cut 2 bases from V and 0 bases from J, with 14 bases between. This CDR3 contains 18 residues. Germline V gene sequence: CDR1 SNHLY, CDR2 FYNNEI. The CDR3 region has the DNA TGTGCCAGCAGTGAACGGGTGGTGGGTAGCTCCTATAATTCACCCCTCCACTTT. This codes for CASSERVVGSSYNSPLHF.

J is TRBJ2-7 and V is TRBV4-1; 10 nucleotides align to TRBD2. This CDR3 spans 17 amino acids. Per the germline V gene, CDR1 is MGHRA and CDR2 is YSYEKL. The V gene end was trimmed by 0 bases and the J gene end by 1 base; junction bases not matched to a gene: 6. CDR3 amino acids: CASSQDGSSGRSYEQYF. CDR3 coding DNA: TGCGCCAGCAGCCAAGACGGGTCTAGCGGGAGATCCTACGAGCAGTACTTC.

The genes are TRBV3-1 (or the pseudogene TRBV3-2) and TRBJ2-2, with a weak D call TRBD2 (5 bases). Trimming took off 3 bases at V and 8 bases at J, with 10 bases between the two ends. This CDR3 has 13 amino acids. Germline CDR1 reads LGHDT; CDR2 reads YNNKEL (reference sequence). The CDR3 DNA sequence: TGTGCCAGCAGCCACGGGGATCGGGGGGAGCTGTTTTTT. Amino acid sequence: CASSHGDRGELFF.

This chain uses TRBV7-9 with TRBJ2-7; 14 nucleotides align to TRBD2. CDR1 SEHNR and CDR2 FQNEAQ come from the germline V gene (reference sequence). The CDR3 is 17 amino acids. The V gene end was trimmed by 3 bases and the J gene end by 5 bases; junction bases not matched to a gene: 9. CDR3 residues: CASSLGTSGRRGHEQYF. CDR3 DNA: TGTGCCAGCAGCTTGGGGACTAGCGGGAGAAGGGGACACGAGCAGTACTTC.

J is TRBJ1-1 and V is TRBV6-5; D is perhaps TRBD1 (5 bases). Germline V gene data show CDR1 as MNHEY and CDR2 as SVGAGI. The CDR3 is made up of 15 amino acids. V dropped 1 base and J dropped 5 bases, with 14 bases sitting between them. The CDR3 protein is CASSYWQGGGTEAFF. DNA of the CDR3: TGTGCCAGCAGTTACTGGCAGGGAGGTGGGACTGAAGCTTTCTTT.

The chain joins TRBV19 to TRBJ1-2, with D possibly matching TRBD1 (6 bases). V lost 6 bases to trimming and J lost 2 bases, with 16 bases between them. The CDR3 is made up of 15 amino acids. In germline, CDR1 is LNHDA, CDR2 SQIVND (reference sequence). The chain's CDR3 is CASSIRGDGNYGYTF. For the CDR3, the DNA is TGTGCCAGTAGCATCAGGGGAGACGGGAACTATGGCTACACCTTC.

This chain connects TRBV2 to TRBJ2-3; D is unresolved. The V end lost 6 bases, the J end lost 3 bases, and 7 bases lay between the germline ends. CDR1 and CDR2 from the germline V gene are SNHLY and FYNNEI. CDR3 length equals 12 residues. Here the CDR3 DNA reads TGTGCCAGCAGAACGGAGACAGATACGCAGTATTTT. As protein: CASRTETDTQYF.

The CDR3 sequence: CSVTGDPSYGYTF. For the CDR3, the DNA is TGCAGCGTAACAGGGGACCCATCCTATGGCTACACCTTC. This rearrangement joins TRBV29-1 to TRBJ1-2, with 7 nucleotides matching TRBD1. Trimming at V came to 6 bases and at J to 4 bases, leaving 8 bases not matched to a gene. The CDR3 runs 13 residues. Germline loops: CDR1 SQVTM, CDR2 ANQGSEA.